Listed below are T cell receptor beta chains from one sample, sequenced in a study of blood T cell repertoires in COVID-19. TCRdb's table, derived via immunoSEQ multiplex PCR, lists solely in-frame clones and lacks some. The sample has 80,000 to 95,000 clones, 85% seen once. The material sequenced was peripheral blood. Source of these receptors: a man older than 75 with acute or convalescent COVID-19. The CDR3 runs from the conserved cysteine through the conserved F or W. A D gene is named only where the DNA matches it firmly. Size tells how often a clone was seen (once, few, many) or the class of an expanded clone, and some rows leave it out.

CASSRTGNTGNTIYF TGCGCCAGCAGCCGTACCGGGAATACTGGAAACACCATATATTTT TRBV4-3 . 15 TRBJ1-3 .
CASSLVSGGDQPQHF TGTGCCAGCAGCTTAGTATCAGGGGGCGACCAGCCCCAGCATTTT TRBV7-8 TRBD1 15 TRBJ1-5 .
CASTSHREQFF TGTGCCAGTACTAGCCACCGCGAGCAGTTCTTC TRBV19 . 11 TRBJ2-1 few
CASSLGTAFNEKLFF TGTGCCAGCAGTCTAGGGACAGCCTTTAATGAAAAACTGTTTTTT TRBV6-5 TRBD1 15 TRBJ1-4 once
CATRRDWTGELFF TGTGCCACCAGGAGGGATTGGACCGGGGAGCTGTTTTTT TRBV15 . 13 TRBJ2-2 .
CASSRSGRAEDTQYF TGTGCCAGCAGCCGGAGCGGGAGGGCCGAAGATACGCAGTATTTT TRBV5-4 TRBD2 15 TRBJ2-3 .
CASRGGTGILAAFF TGTGCCAGTAGAGGCGGGACAGGGATCCTCGCCGCTTTCTTT TRBV19 TRBD1 14 TRBJ1-1 .
CSVDGTGRRAFF TGCAGCGTTGATGGGACAGGGCGACGAGCTTTCTTT TRBV29-1 TRBD1 12 TRBJ1-1 once
CASSPGQGNVNTGELFF TGTGCCAGTAGCCCCGGACAGGGGAACGTGAACACCGGGGAGCTGTTTTTT TRBV19 TRBD1 17 TRBJ2-2 .
CASSFGVMLGANVLTF TGTGCCAGCAGCTTCGGGGTTATGTTGGGGGCCAACGTCCTGACTTTC TRBV7-3 . 16 TRBJ2-6 .
CASSLSSDSWLFF TGCGCCAGCAGCTTGTCCTCGGACTCCTGGCTGTTTTTT TRBV5-1 . 13 TRBJ2-2 .
CASSPRRSDGYTF TGTGCCAGCAGCCCTAGACGTAGCGATGGCTACACCTTC TRBV7-9 . 13 TRBJ1-2 .
CSVIPGQGKDSYEQYF TGCAGCGTAATACCGGGACAGGGGAAGGACTCCTACGAGCAGTACTTC TRBV29-1 TRBD1 16 TRBJ2-7 many
CASREGGRVSNTEAFF TGTGCCAGCAGAGAGGGCGGCCGAGTTTCGAACACTGAAGCTTTCTTT TRBV28 . 16 TRBJ1-1 .
CASSLSGPSYNEQFF TGTGCCAGCAGCCTTAGCGGGCCTTCCTACAATGAGCAGTTCTTC TRBV14 TRBD2 15 TRBJ2-1 .
CASSPRGETQYF TGTGCCAGCAGCCCCCGAGGAGAGACCCAGTACTTC TRBV6-5 . 12 TRBJ2-5 few
CAISNNLSGATYEQYF TGTGCCATCAGCAATAACCTTAGCGGAGCTACCTACGAGCAGTACTTC TRBV10-3 . 16 TRBJ2-7 .
CASSSDRAGVTSPLHF TGTGCCAGCAGCTCGGACAGGGCCGGGGTTACTTCACCCCTCCACTTT TRBV7-2 TRBD1 16 TRBJ1-6 once
CASSRTTLVSTGEQFF TGTGCCAGTAGTAGAACCACCCTCGTTAGTACAGGGGAGCAGTTCTTC TRBV19 . 16 TRBJ2-1 .
CASSYGLAGYNEQFF TGTGCCAGCAGCTACGGACTAGCGGGGTACAATGAGCAGTTCTTC TRBV7-3 TRBD2 15 TRBJ2-1 .
CASRMTGLWETQYF TGTGCCAGTAGGATGACAGGGTTGTGGGAGACCCAGTACTTC TRBV19 TRBD1 14 TRBJ2-5 .
CASSVAGTDYEQYF TGTGCCAGCAGCGTAGCCGGGACAGACTACGAGCAGTACTTC TRBV9 TRBD1 14 TRBJ2-7 .
CASSAGGWTDTQYF TGTGCCAGCAGCGCCGGGGGGTGGACAGATACGCAGTATTTT TRBV9 TRBD2 14 TRBJ2-3 .
CASSLANRQGVIDGYTF TGTGCCAGCAGCTTAGCTAACCGACAGGGAGTCATAGATGGCTACACCTTC TRBV7-9 TRBD1 17 TRBJ1-2 .
CSVYRQGAGEAFF TGCAGCGTCTATCGACAGGGGGCTGGTGAAGCTTTCTTT TRBV29-1 TRBD1 13 TRBJ1-1 .
CASSPNDRDGTEAFF TGTGCCAGCAGTCCGAATGACAGGGACGGCACTGAAGCTTTCTTT TRBV28 TRBD1 15 TRBJ1-1 .
CASSEASRLDEQYF TGTGCCAGCAGTGAAGCTAGCCGCCTAGACGAGCAGTACTTC TRBV2 . 14 TRBJ2-7 .
CASSPRASGGITDTQYF TGTGCCAGCTCACCACGGGCTAGCGGGGGAATCACAGATACGCAGTATTTT TRBV18 TRBD2 17 TRBJ2-3 medium-sized
CATRPVGGETQYF TGTGCCACCAGGCCCGTCGGGGGAGAGACCCAGTACTTC TRBV24-1 . 13 TRBJ2-5 .
CASVALEQFF TGTGCCAGCGTAGCCCTTGAGCAGTTCTTC TRBV2 . 10 TRBJ2-1 medium-sized
CASSRGGQETQYF TGTGCCAGCAGCCGAGGAGGGCAAGAGACCCAGTACTTC TRBV11-1 . 13 TRBJ2-5 .
CASSLGRTQETQYF TGTGCCAGCAGCTTAGGGAGGACCCAAGAGACCCAGTACTTC TRBV7-2 . 14 TRBJ2-5 .
CASSLGGIRREQYF TGTGCCAGCAGTTTGGGCGGGATCCGGCGCGAGCAGTACTTC TRBV27 . 14 TRBJ2-7 .
CASSLVGTGVGNSPLHF TGTGCCAGCAGCTTAGTAGGGACAGGGGTGGGTAATTCACCCCTCCACTTT TRBV7-8 TRBD1 17 TRBJ1-6 .
CASSSSGPNTGELFF TGTGCCAGCAGCTCTAGCGGGCCGAACACCGGGGAGCTGTTTTTT TRBV5-4 TRBD2 15 TRBJ2-2 .
CATGGQGNDQPQHF TGTGCCACCGGGGGACAGGGGAACGATCAGCCCCAGCATTTT TRBV24-1 TRBD1 14 TRBJ1-5 .
CASSQVRGDYNEQFF TGTGCCAGCAGCCAAGTTCGAGGAGATTACAATGAGCAGTTCTTC TRBV3-1/TRBV3-2 . 15 TRBJ2-1 .
CASILRLNTEAFF TGTGCCAGCATACTGAGGTTGAACACTGAAGCTTTCTTT TRBV28 . 13 TRBJ1-1 .
CASSFQGARGTEAFF TGTGCCAGCAGCTTCCAGGGGGCGCGAGGGACTGAAGCTTTCTTT TRBV7-9 TRBD1 15 TRBJ1-1 .
CASSLTGIVYEQYF TGCGCCAGCAGCTTAACAGGGATTGTCTACGAGCAGTACTTC TRBV5-1 . 14 TRBJ2-7 once
CASSTRDNQRELDTQYF TGTGCCAGCAGCACCCGGGACAACCAGCGGGAATTAGATACGCAGTATTTT TRBV7-8 . 17 TRBJ2-3 .
CASSQQGTNEKLFF TGTGCCAGTAGTCAACAGGGAACTAATGAAAAACTGTTTTTT TRBV19 . 14 TRBJ1-4 .
CASRRPDTINTEAFF TGTGCCAGCAGGCGACCGGACACCATTAACACTGAAGCTTTCTTT TRBV6-5 . 15 TRBJ1-1 .
CASSMGTGGAQTYEQYF TGTGCCAGTAGTATGGGTACAGGGGGCGCCCAAACCTACGAGCAGTACTTC TRBV19 TRBD1 17 TRBJ2-7 .
CASSWDRGRQETQYF TGTGCCAGCAGTTGGGACAGGGGCAGACAAGAGACCCAGTACTTC TRBV6-5 TRBD1 15 TRBJ2-5 .